The 12 T cell receptor beta chains below come from one sample, sequenced in a study of CD8+ T cells in alopecia areata. Documented treatment: oral pan-JAK inhibitor, 5-10 mg twice daily. Once RNA had been extracted, it was reverse transcribed into cDNA to act as the sequencing template. Using immunoSEQ multiplex PCR, the repertoire was profiled, and TCRdb retains in-frame clones only, with some absent. The sample has 150,000 to 200,000 clones; less than 65% are singletons. The material was CD4+ T cells sorted from blood, obtained at week 24, from a patient treated with tofacitinib. The receptors come from a human donor with alopecia areata.

Remarks on this clone: Being one base from a much bigger clone, this may be a read error. This chain links TRBV7-3 with TRBJ1-1; D is perhaps TRBD1 (6 bases). Trimming removed 3 bases at V and 3 bases at J, with 8 bases between. The CDR3 loop spans 13 amino acids. Per the germline V gene, CDR1 is SGHTA and CDR2 is FQGTGA. The CDR3 reads CASSLNRDTEAFF. In nucleotides, the CDR3 is TGTGCCAGCAGCTTGAACAGGGACACTGAAGCTTTCTTT.

This sequence joins TRBV2 and TRBJ2-2; 9 bases are shared with TRBD2. The germline gives CDR1 SNHLY, CDR2 FYNNEI. The CDR3 covers 16 residues. V lost 4 bases and J lost 4; bases outside the gene matches: 7. CDR3 bases: TGTGCCAGCAGTGTGGTAGCGGGGGCGGTCACCGGGGAGCTGTTTTTT. Translated, it gives CASSVVAGAVTGELFF.

The CDR3 region has the DNA TGTGCCAGCAGTGTGGGGTGGGATACGCAGTATTTT. Translated, it gives CASSVGWDTQYF. The chain joins TRBV2 to TRBJ2-3; D ambiguous. The CDR3 runs to 12 residues. CDR1 and CDR2 (germline): SNHLY, FYNNEI. Between the trimmed V and J ends, which lost 4 bases and 6 bases, there was a span of 8 bases.

This sequence joins TRBV9 and TRBJ1-1, with 9 bases that match TRBD1. Trimming cost V 3 bases and J 6 bases; bases outside gene matches: 12. The CDR3 runs 16 residues. CDR1 is SGDLS and CDR2 is YYNGEE in the germline V gene. CDR3 loop: CASSDRPTGGPAEAFF. CDR3 DNA sequence: TGTGCCAGCAGCGACCGACCTACAGGGGGCCCAGCTGAAGCTTTCTTT.

V and J are TRBV27 and TRBJ1-1; tentative D call: TRBD1 (5 bases). The V end lost 2 bases, the J end lost 0 bases, and 7 bases lay between the germline ends. The CDR3 loop spans 14 amino acids. Germline V gene data show CDR1 as MNHEY and CDR2 as SMNVEV (reference sequence). CDR3 region: CASSLRGMNTEAFF. Here the CDR3 DNA reads TGTGCCAGCAGTTTAAGGGGAATGAACACTGAAGCTTTCTTT.

This clone showed up just a few times. The V gene is TRBV9, the J gene TRBJ1-2; D remains ambiguous. The length of the CDR3 is 14 residues. V was cut by 4 bases and J by 7 bases, with 17 bases left in between. Per the germline V gene, CDR1 is SGDLS and CDR2 is YYNGEE. The CDR3 DNA follows: TGTGCCAGCAGCCCGCGGGAGGAACTCGGTGGCTACACCTTC. Protein sequence: CASSPREELGGYTF.

The gene calls are TRBV11-2 and TRBJ2-1, with 13 bases identical to TRBD2. CDR3 length: 16 residues. V shed 2 bases, J shed 2 bases, and the junction held 0 bases outside the gene matches. The V gene's germline CDR1 is SGHAT and CDR2 FQNNGV. In DNA form, the CDR3 reads TGTGCCAGCAGCTTAACTAGCGGGGGGGCCTACAATGAGCAGTTCTTC. It yields the protein CASSLTSGGAYNEQFF.

J is TRBJ1-5 and V is TRBV23-1; no clear D gene. TRBV23-1 is designated an ORF whose function remains uncertain. This CDR3 contains 19 residues. Trimming took off 1 base at V and 2 bases at J, with 21 bases between the two ends. CDR3 DNA: TGCGCCAGCAGTCAATATAGGTTGGAGAAGCGTTTGGGCAATCAGCCCCAGCATTTT. Residues: CASSQYRLEKRLGNQPQHF.

V and J are TRBV4-3 and TRBJ2-7; the match to TRBD1 covers 7 bases. The V and J ends lost 2 bases and 4 bases, in that order; junction bases with no gene match: 2. The CDR3 totals 13 residues. The germline V gene has CDR1 LGHNA and CDR2 YSLEER. CDR3 DNA sequence: TGCGCCAGCAGCCAACAGACAGGGTACGAGCAGTACTTC. Translated, it gives CASSQQTGYEQYF.

V usage is TRBV6-6 and J usage is TRBJ1-1; no clear D. The V gene's germline CDR1 is MNHNY and CDR2 SVGAGI (reference sequence). The CDR3 has 14 amino acids. The germline V and J ends were trimmed by 0 bases and 7 bases, with 12 bases remaining between them. CDR3 DNA sequence: TGTGCCAGCAGTTACTCGGGTCAAAGGGATGAAGCTTTCTTT. This codes for CASSYSGQRDEAFF.

V is TRBV27 and J is TRBJ2-7; TRBD1 matches 10 bases. This CDR3 spans 17 amino acids. The V segment lost 6 bases and the J segment 3 bases; nucleotides outside the gene matches: 14. Germline loops: CDR1 MNHEY, CDR2 SMNVEV (reference sequence). The CDR3 region has the DNA TGTGCCAGCAGCTATACCCCCGGGACAGGGGATCGCTACGAGCAGTACTTC. Translating it yields CASSYTPGTGDRYEQYF.

This chain joins TRBV27 and TRBJ2-5; a possible D gene is TRBD1 (5 bases). Germline V gene data show CDR1 as MNHEY and CDR2 as SMNVEV (reference sequence). The CDR3 consists of 14 residues. V lost 2 bases and J 7 bases, leaving 14 bases between the germline ends. As DNA, the CDR3 is TGTGCCAGCAGTTTAAGACAGTCCACGGGGACCCAGTACTTC. This gives the protein CASSLRQSTGTQYF.